This T cell receptor (beta chain) is drawn from a study of blood T cell repertoires in COVID-19. Across the study: The United States, Italy and Spain supplied acute and convalescent COVID-19 samples. PBMCs, B-cell-depleted T cells, or T cells were the source of the cDNA or gDNA that made up the material.

Original handling: Reference gene primer amplification in the assay estimated nucleated cell counts. Clones were read by immunoSEQ multiplex PCR, and TCRdb kept only the in-frame ones, dropping some. V and J calls plus clone size are reproduced from that table; the DNA served to infer D and trimming. This sample has some 280,000 clones, with around 89% found just once. The CDR3 has 14 residues. Germline CDR1 and CDR2: SEHNR and FQNEAQ (reference sequence). V gave up 4 bases and J gave up 3 bases; unmatched junction bases: 2. The sequenced sample was peripheral blood. The receptor's source is a woman aged 60-75 years with acute or convalescent COVID-19. The chain links TRBV7-9 to TRBJ1-1; 10 bases match TRBD1. In nucleotides, the CDR3 is TGTGCCAGCAGCTCCGGACAGGGGGACACTGAAGCTTTCTTT. Residues: CASSSGQGDTEAFF.